The 27 T cell receptor beta chains below were found in one sample sequenced in a study of T cell changes during pregnancy in multiple sclerosis. TCRdb's table, derived via immunoSEQ multiplex PCR, lists solely in-frame clones and lacks some. The data show some 95,000 clones, 85% to 95% seen once. The source was peripheral blood, collected in the first trimester of pregnancy. These receptor sequences come from a female donor with multiple sclerosis, enrolled in a pregnancy study.

The chain combines TRBV6-6 with TRBJ2-7, with a possible D match to TRBD1 (6 bases). The CDR3 covers 14 residues. The germline V and J ends were trimmed by 6 bases and 3 bases, with 15 bases remaining between them. CDR1 and CDR2 (germline): MNHNY, SVGAGI (reference sequence). The CDR3 is CASSRQGLGYEQYF. As DNA, the CDR3 is TGTGCCAGCAGCCGGCAGGGGTTAGGCTACGAGCAGTACTTC.

The rearrangement joins TRBV9 to TRBJ1-3, with D possibly matching TRBD1 (5 bases). This CDR3 comprises 16 residues. The germline V gene has CDR1 SGDLS and CDR2 YYNGEE. V was clipped by 4 bases and J by 0 bases, with 14 bases between them. The CDR3 region has the DNA TGTGCCAGCAGCCGGGACTCCCCCTTCTCTGGAAACACCATATATTTT. This gives the protein CASSRDSPFSGNTIYF.

The chain combines TRBV6-5 with TRBJ2-1; TRBD2 aligns across 7 bases. This CDR3 region has 14 residues. V lost 6 bases, J lost 5 bases, and 7 bases stayed unmatched. Germline assignment: CDR1 MNHEY and CDR2 SVGAGI. For the CDR3, the DNA is TGTGCCAGCAGACCTGGACTAGGAAACAATGAGCAGTTCTTC. Residues: CASRPGLGNNEQFF.

The chain employs TRBV9 and TRBJ2-7; 12 bases match TRBD1. The CDR3 is 15 residues long. V shed 0 bases and J 7 bases; nucleotides not matched to a gene: 5. Germline assignment: CDR1 SGDLS and CDR2 YYNGEE. CDR3: CASSVAGQGAGEQYF. In DNA form, the CDR3 reads TGTGCCAGCAGCGTAGCGGGACAGGGGGCGGGAGAGCAGTACTTC.

V and J are TRBV9 and TRBJ1-4; 7 nucleotides align to TRBD1. CDR1 SGDLS and CDR2 YYNGEE come from the germline V gene. V lost 5 bases and J lost 8; bases outside the gene matches: 6. The CDR3 is 13 residues long. The CDR3 DNA follows: TGTGCCAGCAGAGGGGGCGCTCAGGAAAAACTGTTTTTT. Amino acid sequence: CASRGGAQEKLFF.

To note about this clone: At one end, the junction sequence differs from germline, possibly due to a read error. The chain combines TRBV7-9 with TRBJ2-7, with D perhaps TRBD2 (6 bases). Germline CDR1 and CDR2: SEHNR and FQNEAQ (reference sequence). CDR3 size: 13 residues. CDR3 DNA: TGTGCCAGCAGCTTAGGTGGAGGGCTGCCCACAGACTTC. It specifies CASSLGGGLPTDF.

V is TRBV5-1 and J is TRBJ2-7; D possibly corresponds to TRBD2 (6 bases). This CDR3 contains 15 residues. V shed 2 bases and J shed 3 bases, with 15 bases lying between them. Germline V gives CDR1 SGHRS, CDR2 YFSETQ. The CDR3 reads CASSFPPRDFYEQYF. The DNA of the CDR3 is TGCGCCAGCAGCTTCCCCCCCAGGGACTTCTACGAGCAGTACTTC.

The rearrangement uses TRBV6-5 and TRBJ1-3; D may be TRBD1 (5 bases). The CDR3 totals 15 residues. The germline V gene encodes CDR1 MNHEY and CDR2 SVGAGI. V lost 3 bases and J lost 3, with 12 bases in between. CDR3 nucleotides: TGTGCCAGCAGTTATGGGGGGGGTGATGGAAACACCATATATTTT. It translates to CASSYGGGDGNTIYF.

The chain recombines TRBV2 with TRBJ2-7; D remains ambiguous. V was cut by 5 bases and J by 7 bases, with 6 bases left in between. CDR3 length: 10 residues. From germline, CDR1 is SNHLY and CDR2 FYNNEI. Here the CDR3 DNA reads TGTGCCAGCAGTTCCGGTGAGCAGTACTTC. It is translated as CASSSGEQYF.

V is TRBV18 and J is TRBJ2-2; 8 bases map to TRBD1. Germline V gene data show CDR1 as KGHSH and CDR2 as LQKENI. The ends lost 2 bases at V and 5 bases at J; junction bases unmatched: 4. CDR3 length equals 15 residues. Here the CDR3 reads CASSPSRGRTGELFF. In DNA, the CDR3 is TGTGCCAGCTCACCATCCAGGGGGCGGACCGGGGAGCTGTTTTTT.

The chain carries TRBV13 and TRBJ2-3; TRBD2 agrees at 9 bases. The CDR3 loop spans 16 amino acids. Germline-derived CDR1 and CDR2 are PRHDT and FYEKMQ (reference sequence). V trimming: 5 bases; J trimming: 2 bases; junction bases outside the gene matches: 8. The CDR3 DNA reads as TGTGCCAGCAGCAGGGGGTCTAGCGGGAACACAGATACGCAGTATTTT. Protein product: CASSRGSSGNTDTQYF.

The CDR3 nucleotides are TGCAGTGCTCCCCGAGGAAACATTCAGTACTTC. Translation gives CSAPRGNIQYF. The J gene is TRBJ2-4, the V gene TRBV20-1; no firm D call. The germline gives CDR1 DFQATT, CDR2 SNEGSKA (reference sequence). This CDR3 spans 11 amino acids. Between the trimmed V and J ends, which lost 5 bases and 6 bases, there was a span of 8 bases.

The V and J genes are TRBV14 and TRBJ2-2, with 7 bases that match TRBD2. Germline CDR1 SGHDN, CDR2 FVKESK. The CDR3 is 15 residues long. The V segment lost 4 bases and the J segment 0 bases; nucleotides outside the gene matches: 2. The CDR3 DNA reads as TGTGCCAGCAGCCTGAGCGGGGCGAACACCGGGGAGCTGTTTTTT. Translated: CASSLSGANTGELFF. Together with reference TRBV14 and TRBJ2-2, the CDR3 gives the full variable domain: EAGVTQFPSHSVIEKGQTVTLRCDPISGHDNLYWYRRVMGKEIKFLLHFVKESKQDESGMPNNRFLAERTGGTYSTLKVQPAELEDSGVYFCASSLSGANTGELFFGEGSRLTVL.

The chain links TRBV11-2 to TRBJ2-2; 9 bases fit TRBD1. The V and J ends lost 3 bases and 4 bases, in that order; junction bases with no gene match: 3. The CDR3 is 15 amino acids. Germline CDR1 reads SGHAT; CDR2 reads FQNNGV. CDR3 coding DNA: TGTGCCAGCAGCTTGGGACAGGGATTCACCGGGGAGCTGTTTTTT. This translates into CASSLGQGFTGELFF.

CDR3 sequence: CASSLRSPYNEQFF. In DNA, the CDR3 is TGTGCCAGCAGCTTGAGGTCCCCCTACAATGAGCAGTTCTTC. The chain carries TRBV7-9 and TRBJ2-1; D uncertain. The CDR3 is 14 residues long. With 3 bases removed from V and 2 bases from J, the gap between germline ends came to 8 bases. Germline CDR1 SEHNR, CDR2 FQNEAQ (reference sequence).

This chain uses TRBV6-1 with TRBJ1-3; 9 bases map to TRBD1. The ends lost 6 bases at V and 2 bases at J; junction bases unmatched: 5. The germline V gene has CDR1 MNHNS and CDR2 SASEGT. The CDR3 sequence is 15 residues long. CDR3: CASRKGTGTGNTIYF. In nucleotides, the CDR3 is TGTGCCAGCAGAAAAGGGACAGGGACTGGAAACACCATATATTTT.

V is TRBV14 and J is TRBJ2-7, with a possible D match to TRBD1 (6 bases). Germline values: CDR1 SGHDN, CDR2 FVKESK. The CDR3 consists of 19 residues. V lost 0 bases and J lost 4, with 25 bases in between. CDR3 sequence: CASSQDPSVQGNLAYEQYF. CDR3 in DNA: TGTGCCAGCAGCCAAGATCCGTCCGTACAGGGCAACCTGGCGTACGAGCAGTACTTC. The complete variable domain, with remaining parts taken from reference TRBV14 and TRBJ2-7, reads EAGVTQFPSHSVIEKGQTVTLRCDPISGHDNLYWYRRVMGKEIKFLLHFVKESKQDESGMPNNRFLAERTGGTYSTLKVQPAELEDSGVYFCASSQDPSVQGNLAYEQYFGPGTRLTVT.

The chain combines TRBV5-4 with TRBJ1-1, with 7 bases matching TRBD1. The CDR3 spans 14 residues. The J segment lost 2 bases and the V segment lost 4 bases, leaving 5 bases of the junction unmatched. The germline V gene has CDR1 SGHNT and CDR2 YYREEE (reference sequence). Here the CDR3 reads CASSLGQINTEAFF. The CDR3 DNA reads TGTGCCAGCAGCCTGGGACAGATTAACACTGAAGCTTTCTTT.

CDR3 nucleotide sequence: TGCAGCGTTGTCGGACAGGGGGGTGAGCAGTTCTTC. Its protein is CSVVGQGGEQFF. This rearrangement joins TRBV29-1 to TRBJ2-1; 10 nucleotides align to TRBD1. The CDR3 covers 12 residues. Trimming cost V 4 bases and J 9 bases; bases outside gene matches: 3. CDR1 and CDR2 from the germline V gene are SQVTM and ANQGSEA.

The CDR3: CASSYSKLSSYEQYF. In DNA form, the CDR3 reads TGTGCCAGCAGTTACTCGAAGCTTAGCTCCTACGAGCAGTACTTC. The chain joins TRBV6-5 to TRBJ2-7; D not resolved. Germline V gene lookup returns CDR1 MNHEY and CDR2 SVGAGI. V lost 0 bases, J lost 0 bases, and 9 bases lay in between. This CDR3 spans 15 amino acids.

This clone has a handful of counts. The rearrangement uses TRBV9 and TRBJ2-1; 11 bases line up with TRBD2. Germline-derived CDR1 and CDR2 are SGDLS and YYNGEE. J lost 10 bases, V lost 6 bases, and 3 bases had no gene match. CDR3 length: 12 amino acids. The CDR3, as DNA: TGTGCCAGCAAACTAGCGGGAGACGAGCAGTTCTTC. Residues: CASKLAGDEQFF.

The chain carries TRBV7-9 and TRBJ1-2; D possibly corresponds to TRBD1 (6 bases). CDR1 and CDR2 (germline): SEHNR, FQNEAQ (reference sequence). V dropped 8 bases and J dropped 1 base, with 23 bases sitting between them. The CDR3 is 17 amino acids. CDR3 coding DNA: TGTGCCAGCGGGCACCGGGACAACGAACCTCTTAACTATGGCTACACCTTC. As protein: CASGHRDNEPLNYGYTF. Variable domain in full (rest from reference TRBV7-9 and TRBJ1-2): DTGVSQNPRHKITKRGQNVTFRCDPISEHNRLYWYRQTLGQGPEFLTYFQNEAQLEKSRLLSDRFSAERPKGSFSTLEIQRTEQGDSAMYLCASGHRDNEPLNYGYTFGSGTRLTVV.

This clone was seen a handful of times. The V call is TRBV4-2, the J call TRBJ2-2, with D unclear. Per the germline V gene, CDR1 is LGHNA and CDR2 is YNFKEQ. Trimming stripped 1 base from V and 0 bases from J, with 6 bases between. The CDR3 loop spans 15 amino acids. The CDR3 DNA sequence: TGTGCCAGCAGCCAAGGAGACTCGAACACCGGGGAGCTGTTTTTT. Residues: CASSQGDSNTGELFF.

The V and J genes are TRBV19 and TRBJ2-5, with D possibly matching TRBD1 (5 bases). The CDR3 spans 14 residues. V was cut by 4 bases and J by 7 bases, with 16 bases left in between. The germline CDR1 and CDR2 sequences are LNHDA and SQIVND (reference sequence). The DNA for the CDR3 is TGTGCCAGTAGTACTCAACAGGCGCAGGGGACCCAGTACTTC. It yields the protein CASSTQQAQGTQYF.

CDR3 region: CASSLTGASYEQYF. The CDR3 DNA reads TGTGCCAGCAGCCTAACGGGAGCCTCCTACGAGCAGTACTTC. V and J are TRBV13 and TRBJ2-7; D is perhaps TRBD2 (6 bases). CDR3 length: 14 amino acids. Trimming shortened V by 5 bases and J by 0 bases, and 11 bases separated the two germline ends. Germline CDR1 and CDR2: PRHDT and FYEKMQ (reference sequence). Variable domain in full (rest from reference TRBV13 and TRBJ2-7): AAGVIQSPRHLIKEKRETATLKCYPIPRHDTVYWYQQGPGQDPQFLISFYEKMQSDKGSIPDRFSAQQFSDYHSELNMSSLELGDSALYFCASSLTGASYEQYFGPGTRLTVT.

V is TRBV5-1 and J is TRBJ1-2, with 7 bases fitting TRBD1. CDR3 size: 15 residues. The V and J ends lost 0 bases and 5 bases, in that order; junction bases with no gene match: 7. Germline V lookup: CDR1 SGHRS, CDR2 YFSETQ. CDR3 DNA sequence: TGCGCCAGCAGCTTGGAGGGACAGTTAGGTTATGGCTACACCTTC. Amino acid sequence: CASSLEGQLGYGYTF. The full variable domain, rest sourced from reference TRBV5-1 and TRBJ1-2, is KAGVTQTPRYLIKTRGQQVTLSCSPISGHRSVSWYQQTPGQGLQFLFEYFSETQRNKGNFPGRFSGRQFSNSRSEMNVSTLELGDSALYLCASSLEGQLGYGYTFGSGTRLTVV.

This chain connects TRBV6-5 to TRBJ2-2, with D maybe TRBD2 (6 bases). V dropped 6 bases and J dropped 7 bases, with 18 bases sitting between them. Germline V CDR1 and CDR2: MNHEY, SVGAGI. This CDR3 comprises 15 residues. CDR3 region: CASRPLGGSIGELFF. DNA for the CDR3: TGTGCCAGCAGACCCCTTGGAGGGAGTATCGGGGAGCTGTTTTTT.